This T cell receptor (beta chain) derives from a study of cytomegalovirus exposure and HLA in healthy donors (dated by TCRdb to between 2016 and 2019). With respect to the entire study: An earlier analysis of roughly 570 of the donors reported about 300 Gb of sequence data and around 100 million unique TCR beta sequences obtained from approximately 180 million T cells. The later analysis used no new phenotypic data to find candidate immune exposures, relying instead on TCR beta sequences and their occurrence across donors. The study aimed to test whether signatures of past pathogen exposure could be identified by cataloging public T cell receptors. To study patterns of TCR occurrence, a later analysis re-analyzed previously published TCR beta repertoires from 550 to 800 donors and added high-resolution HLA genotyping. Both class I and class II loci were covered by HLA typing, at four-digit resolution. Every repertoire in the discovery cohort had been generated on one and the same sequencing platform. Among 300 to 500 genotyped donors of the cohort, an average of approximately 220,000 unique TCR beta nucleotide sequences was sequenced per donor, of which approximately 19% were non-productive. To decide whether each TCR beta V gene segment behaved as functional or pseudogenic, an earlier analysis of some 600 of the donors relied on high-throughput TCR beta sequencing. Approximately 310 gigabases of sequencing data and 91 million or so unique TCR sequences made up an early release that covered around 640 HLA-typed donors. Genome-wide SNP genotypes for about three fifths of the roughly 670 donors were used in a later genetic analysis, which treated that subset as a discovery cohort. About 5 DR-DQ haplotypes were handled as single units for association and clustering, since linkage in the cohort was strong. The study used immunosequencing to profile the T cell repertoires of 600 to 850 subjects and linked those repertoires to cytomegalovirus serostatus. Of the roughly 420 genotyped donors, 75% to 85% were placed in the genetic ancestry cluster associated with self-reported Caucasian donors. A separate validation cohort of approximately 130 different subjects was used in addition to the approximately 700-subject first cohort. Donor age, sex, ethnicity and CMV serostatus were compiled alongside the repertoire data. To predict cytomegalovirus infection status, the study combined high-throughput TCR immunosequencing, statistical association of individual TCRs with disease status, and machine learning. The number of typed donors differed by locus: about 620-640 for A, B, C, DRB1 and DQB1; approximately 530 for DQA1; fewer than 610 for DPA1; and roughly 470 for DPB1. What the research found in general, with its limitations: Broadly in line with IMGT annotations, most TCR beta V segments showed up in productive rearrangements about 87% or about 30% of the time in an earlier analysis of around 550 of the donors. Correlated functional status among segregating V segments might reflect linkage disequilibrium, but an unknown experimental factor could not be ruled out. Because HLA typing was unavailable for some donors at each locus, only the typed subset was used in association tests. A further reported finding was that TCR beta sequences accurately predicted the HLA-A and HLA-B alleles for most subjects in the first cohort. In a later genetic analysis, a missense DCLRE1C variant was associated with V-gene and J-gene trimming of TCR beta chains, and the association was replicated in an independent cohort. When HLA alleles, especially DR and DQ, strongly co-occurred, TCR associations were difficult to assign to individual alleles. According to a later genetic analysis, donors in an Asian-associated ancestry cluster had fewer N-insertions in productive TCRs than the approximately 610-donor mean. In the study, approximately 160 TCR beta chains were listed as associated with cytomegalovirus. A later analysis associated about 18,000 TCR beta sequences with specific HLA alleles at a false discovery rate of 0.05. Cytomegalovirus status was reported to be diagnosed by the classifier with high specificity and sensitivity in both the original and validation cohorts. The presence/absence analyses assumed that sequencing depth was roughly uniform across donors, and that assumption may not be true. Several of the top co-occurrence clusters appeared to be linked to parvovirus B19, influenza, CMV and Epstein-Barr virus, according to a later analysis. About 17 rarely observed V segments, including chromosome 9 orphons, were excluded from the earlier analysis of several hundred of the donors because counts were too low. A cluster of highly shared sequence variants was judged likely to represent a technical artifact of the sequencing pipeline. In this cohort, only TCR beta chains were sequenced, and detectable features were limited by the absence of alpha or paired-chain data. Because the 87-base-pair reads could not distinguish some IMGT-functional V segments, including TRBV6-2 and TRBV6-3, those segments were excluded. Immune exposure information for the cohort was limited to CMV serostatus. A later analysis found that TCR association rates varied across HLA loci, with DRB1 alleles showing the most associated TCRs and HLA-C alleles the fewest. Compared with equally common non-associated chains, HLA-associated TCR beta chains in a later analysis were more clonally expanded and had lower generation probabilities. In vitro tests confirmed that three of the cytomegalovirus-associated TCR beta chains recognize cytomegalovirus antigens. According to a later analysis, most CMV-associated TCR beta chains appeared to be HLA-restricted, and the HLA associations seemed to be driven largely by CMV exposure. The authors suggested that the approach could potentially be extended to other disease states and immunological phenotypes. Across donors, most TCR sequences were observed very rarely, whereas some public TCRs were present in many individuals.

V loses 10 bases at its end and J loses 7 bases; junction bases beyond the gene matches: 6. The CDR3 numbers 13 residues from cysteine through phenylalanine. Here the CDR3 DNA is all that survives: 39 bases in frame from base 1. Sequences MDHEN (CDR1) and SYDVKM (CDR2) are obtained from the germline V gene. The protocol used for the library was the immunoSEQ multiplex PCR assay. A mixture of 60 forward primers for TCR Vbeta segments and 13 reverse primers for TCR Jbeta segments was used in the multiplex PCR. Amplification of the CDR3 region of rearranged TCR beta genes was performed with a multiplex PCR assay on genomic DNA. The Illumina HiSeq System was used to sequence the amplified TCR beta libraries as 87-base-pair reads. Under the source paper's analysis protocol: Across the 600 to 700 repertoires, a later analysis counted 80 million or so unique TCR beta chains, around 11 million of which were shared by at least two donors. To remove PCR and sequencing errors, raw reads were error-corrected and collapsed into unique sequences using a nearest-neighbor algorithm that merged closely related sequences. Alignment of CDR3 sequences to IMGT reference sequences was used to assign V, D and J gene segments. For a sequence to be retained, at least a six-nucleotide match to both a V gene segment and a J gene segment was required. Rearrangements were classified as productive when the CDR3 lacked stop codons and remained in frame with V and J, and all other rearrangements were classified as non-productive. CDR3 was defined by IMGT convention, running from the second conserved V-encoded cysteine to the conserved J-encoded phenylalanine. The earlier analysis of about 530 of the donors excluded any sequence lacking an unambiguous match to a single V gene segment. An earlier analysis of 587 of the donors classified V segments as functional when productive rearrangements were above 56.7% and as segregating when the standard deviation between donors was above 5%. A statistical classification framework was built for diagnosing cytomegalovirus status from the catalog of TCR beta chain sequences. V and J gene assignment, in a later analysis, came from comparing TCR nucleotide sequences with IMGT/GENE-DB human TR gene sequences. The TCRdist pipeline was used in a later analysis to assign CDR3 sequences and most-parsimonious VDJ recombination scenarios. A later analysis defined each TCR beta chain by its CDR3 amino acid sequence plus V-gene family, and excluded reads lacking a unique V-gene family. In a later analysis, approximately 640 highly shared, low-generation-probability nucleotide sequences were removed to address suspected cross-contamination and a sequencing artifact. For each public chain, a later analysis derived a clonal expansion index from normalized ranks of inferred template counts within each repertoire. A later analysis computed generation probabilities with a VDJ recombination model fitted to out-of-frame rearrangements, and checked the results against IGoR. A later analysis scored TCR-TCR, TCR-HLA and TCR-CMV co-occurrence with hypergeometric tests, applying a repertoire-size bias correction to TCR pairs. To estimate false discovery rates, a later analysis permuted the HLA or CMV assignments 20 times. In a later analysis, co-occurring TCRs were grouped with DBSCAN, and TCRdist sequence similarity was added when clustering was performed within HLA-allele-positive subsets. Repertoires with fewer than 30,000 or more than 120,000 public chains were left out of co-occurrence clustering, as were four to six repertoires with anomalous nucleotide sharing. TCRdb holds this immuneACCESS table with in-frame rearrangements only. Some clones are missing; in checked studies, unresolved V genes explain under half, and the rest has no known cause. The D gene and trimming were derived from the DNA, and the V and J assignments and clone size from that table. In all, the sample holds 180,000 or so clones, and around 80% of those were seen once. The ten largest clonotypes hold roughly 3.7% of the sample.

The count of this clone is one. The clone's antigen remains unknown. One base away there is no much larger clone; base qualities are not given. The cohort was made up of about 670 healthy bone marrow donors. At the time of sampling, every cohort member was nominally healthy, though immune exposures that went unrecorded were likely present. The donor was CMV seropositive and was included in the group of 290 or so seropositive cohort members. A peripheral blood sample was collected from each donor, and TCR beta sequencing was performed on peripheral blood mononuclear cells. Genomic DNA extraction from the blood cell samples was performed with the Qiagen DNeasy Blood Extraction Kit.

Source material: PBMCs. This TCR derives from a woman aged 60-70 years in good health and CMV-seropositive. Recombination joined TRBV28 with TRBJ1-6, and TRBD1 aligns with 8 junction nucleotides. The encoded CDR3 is CAITGTGNSPLHF. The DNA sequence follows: TGTGCCATAACCGGGACAGGCAATTCACCCCTCCACTTT. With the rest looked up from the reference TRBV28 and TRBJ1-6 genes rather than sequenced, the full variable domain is DVKVTQSSRYLVKRTGEKVFLECVQDMDHENMFWYRQDPGLGLRLIYFSYDVKMKEKGDIPEGYSVSREKKERFSLILESASTNQTSMYLCAITGTGNSPLHFGNGTRLTVT.